This T cell receptor (beta chain) was sequenced for a study of blood T cells in healthy people across ages. Study as a whole: T cells yielded about one barcoded beta molecule per two cells through template switching.

Combining a sample-barcoded 5' primer with a J-beta primer mix, a second PCR ran for 7 to 11 cycles. TCRdb called the 5' RACE reads again in MiXCR, with one record for every CDR3 protein. The data hold 890,000 or so distinct CDR3 sequences, with about 59% observed a single time. Germline CDR1 and CDR2: MNHEY and SMNVEV (reference sequence). This CDR3 is built from 17 residues. Notes on this clonotype: An end of the junction does not agree with germline; a read error may underlie this.

This TCR derives from a man younger than 45 in good health. The genes are TRBV27 and TRBJ1-2, with a tentative D call TRBD1 (5 bases). Sequenced: blood. DNA of the CDR3: TGCACCAGCAGTTTTGGGGACCGAGGAGAGAGATGGTATGGCTACACCTTC. Protein: CTSSFGDRGERWYGYTF.